The rows below give T cell receptor beta chains drawn from one sample of a study of blood T cell repertoires in COVID-19. Only in-frame clones appear in the TCRdb table, and some are missing; sequencing was by immunoSEQ multiplex PCR. The table shows 50,000 to 60,000 clones, with over 80% occurring only once. The sequenced sample was peripheral blood. Receptor source: a man aged 40-55 years with acute or convalescent COVID-19. CDR3s include the opening cysteine and the closing phenylalanine or tryptophan. A D gene is named only where the DNA matches it firmly.

TRBV3-1/TRBV3-2	TRBJ2-1	TRBD2	TGTGCCAGCAGGGGACTAGCGCCCTACAATGAGCAGTTCTTC	CASRGLAPYNEQFF
TRBV11-3	TRBJ1-5	TRBD1	TGTGCCAGCAGCTTACTTGCAGGGGGAAACTATAGCAATCAGCCCCAGCATTTT	CASSLLAGGNYSNQPQHF
TRBV5-1	TRBJ2-3	NA	TGCGCCAGCAGCTTGGCCGTGCAGGCACAAGATACGCAGTATTTT	CASSLAVQAQDTQYF
TRBV5-6	TRBJ2-4	NA	TGTGCCAGCAGCTTGTGGCGGGGATTAGCCAAAAACATTCAGTACTTC	CASSLWRGLAKNIQYF
TRBV18	TRBJ2-2	NA	TGTGCCAGCTCACCACCCCGGGGGACCGGGGAGCTGTTTTTT	CASSPPRGTGELFF
TRBV5-1	TRBJ2-3	TRBD2	TGCGCCAGCAGCGTCCCTAGCGGGGGGGCCCTAGATACGCAGTATTTT	CASSVPSGGALDTQYF
TRBV19	TRBJ1-2	NA	TGTGCCAGTAGTGCCATGCAGCCAAGTTGGGAGGGCTACACCTTC	CASSAMQPSWEGYTF
TRBV27	TRBJ2-1	TRBD2	TGTGCCAGCAGTCCGATTACTAGCGCGGGAGGGTGGTACAATGAGCAGTTCTTC	CASSPITSAGGWYNEQFF
TRBV3-1/TRBV3-2	TRBJ1-3	TRBD1	TGTGCCAGCAGCCGGACGGACAGGGATGGAAACACCATATATTTT	CASSRTDRDGNTIYF
TRBV12-3/TRBV12-4	TRBJ1-6	NA	TGTGCCTCCTGCAAGGGAGATTCACCCCTCCACTTT	CASCKGDSPLHF
TRBV5-1	TRBJ2-1	NA	TGCGCCAGCAGCTTCTCCGGCAATGAGCAGTTCTTC	CASSFSGNEQFF
TRBV19	TRBJ1-1	TRBD1	TGTGCCAGTAGCGACCAGGACAGGGGGCCCGCTGAAGCTTTCTTT	CASSDQDRGPAEAFF